This T cell receptor (beta chain) was profiled in a study of cytomegalovirus exposure and HLA in healthy donors. This CDR3 has 16 amino acids. V lost 6 bases to trimming and J lost 6 bases; unmatched junction nucleotides: 9. CDR1 MNHEY and CDR2 SMNVEV come from the germline V gene (reference sequence). Comment on this clone: Its antigen is unknown.

Whole-study results and caveats: When a later analysis compared HLA-associated TCR beta chains with equally common others, the HLA-associated chains turned out to be more clonally expanded and to have lower generation probabilities. Reports showed the classifier diagnosing cytomegalovirus status with high specificity and sensitivity.

The PCR employed 60 Vbeta primers together with 13 Jbeta primers. The protocol was immunoSEQ multiplex PCR, while the TCRdb copy is restricted to in-frame clones and leaves out a portion. The table has approximately 110,000 clones, 82% seen once. Sequencing input: PBMCs. The TCR comes from a young woman in good health and CMV-seronegative. This sequence joins TRBV27 and TRBJ1-5; the match to TRBD1 covers 12 bases. CDR3 protein: CASRAVGQGAGQPQHF. As DNA, the CDR3 is TGTGCCAGCAGGGCGGTGGGACAGGGGGCGGGTCAGCCCCAGCATTTT.